This T cell receptor (beta chain) was documented in a study of OX40 agonist ivuxolimab in advanced cancers. The CDR3 runs 13 residues. V lost 5 bases and J lost 3, with 10 bases in between. Germline V gene lookup returns CDR1 LNHDA and CDR2 SQIVND (reference sequence). Using immunoSEQ multiplex PCR, the repertoire was profiled, and TCRdb retains in-frame clones only, with some absent. The data show more than 65,000 clones, with about 88% seen just once and 0.65% to 0.9% held by the top ten. Sequenced material: CD4+ or CD8+ T cells sorted from blood, taken in a trial of the OX40 agonist ivuxolimab. This clonotype was obtained from an adult with an advanced solid tumor such as melanoma, head and neck, liver or kidney cancer. This sequence joins TRBV19 and TRBJ1-2; the D gene is possibly TRBD1 (5 bases). The DNA of the CDR3 is TGTGCCAGTAGTGCAGGGCCGGACTATGGCTACACCTTC. It encodes CASSAGPDYGYTF.